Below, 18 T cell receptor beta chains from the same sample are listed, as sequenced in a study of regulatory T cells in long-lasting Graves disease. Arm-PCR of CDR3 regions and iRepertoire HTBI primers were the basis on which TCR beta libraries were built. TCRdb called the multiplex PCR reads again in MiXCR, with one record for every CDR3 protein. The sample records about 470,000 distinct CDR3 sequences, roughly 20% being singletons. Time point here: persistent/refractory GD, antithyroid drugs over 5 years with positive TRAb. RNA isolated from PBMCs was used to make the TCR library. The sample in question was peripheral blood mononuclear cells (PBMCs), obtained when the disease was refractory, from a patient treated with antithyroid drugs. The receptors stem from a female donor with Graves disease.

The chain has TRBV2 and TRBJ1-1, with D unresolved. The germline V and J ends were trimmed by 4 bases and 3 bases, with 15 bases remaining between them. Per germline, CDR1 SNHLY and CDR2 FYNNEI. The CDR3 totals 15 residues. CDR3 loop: CASSGGAYKDTEAFF. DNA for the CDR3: TGTGCCAGCAGTGGGGGTGCCTACAAGGACACTGAAGCTTTCTTT.

Here the CDR3 reads CATWGGTGEQFF. The CDR3 region has the DNA TGTGCCACGTGGGGAGGGACGGGTGAGCAGTTCTTC. The V call is TRBV24-1, the J call TRBJ2-1, with 7 bases that match TRBD2. Germline lookup yields CDR1 KGHDR and CDR2 SFDVKD. The CDR3 extends over 12 amino acids. The junction had 8 bases not matched to a gene; V was cut back by 10 bases and J by 9 bases.

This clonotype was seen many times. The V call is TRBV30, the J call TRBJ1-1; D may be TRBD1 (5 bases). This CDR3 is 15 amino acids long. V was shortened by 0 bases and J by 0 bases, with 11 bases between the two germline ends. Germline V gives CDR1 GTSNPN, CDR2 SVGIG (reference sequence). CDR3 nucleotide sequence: TGTGCCTGGAGTGTTCAGGGAAAAATGAACACTGAAGCTTTCTTT. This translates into CAWSVQGKMNTEAFF.

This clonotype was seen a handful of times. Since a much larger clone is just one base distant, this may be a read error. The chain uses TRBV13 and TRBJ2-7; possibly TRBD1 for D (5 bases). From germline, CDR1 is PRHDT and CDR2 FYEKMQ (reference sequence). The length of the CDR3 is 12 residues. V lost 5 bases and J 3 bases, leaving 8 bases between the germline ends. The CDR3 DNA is TGTGCCAGCAGCCAACAGGTCTACGAGCAGTACTTC. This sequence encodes CASSQQVYEQYF.

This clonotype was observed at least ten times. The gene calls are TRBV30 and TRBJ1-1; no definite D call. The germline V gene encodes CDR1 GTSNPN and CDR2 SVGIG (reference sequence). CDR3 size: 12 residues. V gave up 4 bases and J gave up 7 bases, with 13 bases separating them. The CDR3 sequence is CAWTKVGNEAFF. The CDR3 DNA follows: TGTGCCTGGACCAAGGTGGGGAATGAAGCTTTCTTT. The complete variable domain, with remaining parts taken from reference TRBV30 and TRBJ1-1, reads SQTIHQWPATLVQPVGSPLSLECTVEGTSNPNLYWYRQAAGRGLQLLFYSVGIGQISSEVPQNLSASRPQDRQFILSSKKLLLSDSGFYLCAWTKVGNEAFFGQGTRLTVV.

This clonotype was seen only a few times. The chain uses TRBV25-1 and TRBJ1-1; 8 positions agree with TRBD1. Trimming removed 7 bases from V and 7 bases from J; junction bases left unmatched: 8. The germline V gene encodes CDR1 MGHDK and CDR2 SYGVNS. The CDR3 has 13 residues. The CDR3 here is CASTGRGHNEAFF. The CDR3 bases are TGTGCCAGCACTGGCAGGGGGCACAATGAAGCTTTCTTT. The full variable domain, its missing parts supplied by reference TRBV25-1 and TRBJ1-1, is EADIYQTPRYLVIGTGKKITLECSQTMGHDKMYWYQQDPGMELHLIHYSYGVNSTEKGDLSSESTVSRIRTEHFPLTLESARPSHTSQYLCASTGRGHNEAFFGQGTRLTVV.

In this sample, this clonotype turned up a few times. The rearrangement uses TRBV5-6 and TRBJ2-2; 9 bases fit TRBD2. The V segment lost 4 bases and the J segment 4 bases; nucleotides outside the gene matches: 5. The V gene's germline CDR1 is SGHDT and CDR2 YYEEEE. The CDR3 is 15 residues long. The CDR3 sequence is CASSTIAGATGELFF. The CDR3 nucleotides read TGTGCCAGCAGCACGATAGCGGGAGCCACCGGGGAGCTGTTTTTT.

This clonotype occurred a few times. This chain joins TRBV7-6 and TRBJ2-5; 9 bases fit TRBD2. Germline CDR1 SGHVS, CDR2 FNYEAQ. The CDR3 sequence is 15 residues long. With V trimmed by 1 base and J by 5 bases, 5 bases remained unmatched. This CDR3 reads CASSLVASGTETQYF. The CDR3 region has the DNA TGTGCCAGCAGCTTAGTGGCTAGCGGGACGGAGACCCAGTACTTC.

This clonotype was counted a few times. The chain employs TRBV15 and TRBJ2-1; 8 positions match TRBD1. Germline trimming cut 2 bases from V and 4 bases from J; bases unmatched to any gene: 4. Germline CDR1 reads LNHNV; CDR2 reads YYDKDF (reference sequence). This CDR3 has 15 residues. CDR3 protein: CATSRPGQEYNEQFF. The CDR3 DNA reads TGTGCCACCAGCAGACCGGGACAGGAGTACAATGAGCAGTTCTTC.

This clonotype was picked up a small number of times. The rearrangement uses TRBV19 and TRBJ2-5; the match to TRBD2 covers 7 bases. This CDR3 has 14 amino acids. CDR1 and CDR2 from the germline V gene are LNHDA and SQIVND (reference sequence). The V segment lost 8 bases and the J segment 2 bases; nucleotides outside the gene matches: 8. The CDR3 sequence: CASRGWGLQETQYF. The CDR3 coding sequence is TGTGCCAGTCGCGGGTGGGGACTACAAGAGACCCAGTACTTC.

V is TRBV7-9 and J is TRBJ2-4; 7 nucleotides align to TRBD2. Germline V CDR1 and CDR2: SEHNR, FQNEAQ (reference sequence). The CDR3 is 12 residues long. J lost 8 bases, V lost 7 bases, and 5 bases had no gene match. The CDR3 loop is CASTQGGDIQYF. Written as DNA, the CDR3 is TGTGCCAGCACGCAGGGAGGGGACATTCAGTACTTC. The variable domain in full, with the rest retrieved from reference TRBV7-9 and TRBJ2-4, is DTGVSQNPRHKITKRGQNVTFRCDPISEHNRLYWYRQTLGQGPEFLTYFQNEAQLEKSRLLSDRFSAERPKGSFSTLEIQRTEQGDSAMYLCASTQGGDIQYFGAGTRLSVL.

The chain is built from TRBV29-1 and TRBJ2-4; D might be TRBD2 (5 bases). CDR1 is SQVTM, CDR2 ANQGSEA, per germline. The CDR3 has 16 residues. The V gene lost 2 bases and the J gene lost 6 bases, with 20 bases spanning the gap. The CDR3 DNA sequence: TGCAGCGTTGAACTTAGTGGGAGTCGCTCTTTAAACATTCAGTACTTC. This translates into CSVELSGSRSLNIQYF.

The chain's CDR3 is CASSPRTPVDHEQYF. CDR3 coding DNA: TGTGCCAGCAGTCCAAGGACGCCGGTCGACCACGAGCAGTACTTC. The V and J genes are TRBV27 and TRBJ2-7, with D uncertain. The V end lost 5 bases, the J end lost 5 bases, and 19 bases lay between the germline ends. CDR3 length: 15 residues. The V gene's germline CDR1 is MNHEY and CDR2 SMNVEV (reference sequence).

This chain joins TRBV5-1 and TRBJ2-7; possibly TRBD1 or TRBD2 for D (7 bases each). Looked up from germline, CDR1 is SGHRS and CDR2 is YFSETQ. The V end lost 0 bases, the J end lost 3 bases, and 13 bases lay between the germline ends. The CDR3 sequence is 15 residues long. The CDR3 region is CASSLVPGGGYEQYF. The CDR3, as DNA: TGCGCCAGCAGCTTGGTTCCAGGGGGGGGCTACGAGCAGTACTTC.

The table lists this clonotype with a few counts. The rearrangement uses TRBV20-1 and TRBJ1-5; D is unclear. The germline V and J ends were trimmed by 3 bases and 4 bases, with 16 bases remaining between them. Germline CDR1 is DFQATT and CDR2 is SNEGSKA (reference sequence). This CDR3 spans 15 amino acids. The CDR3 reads CSARPLGSLNQPQHF. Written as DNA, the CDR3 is TGCAGTGCTAGGCCTTTGGGAAGCCTTAATCAGCCCCAGCATTTT.

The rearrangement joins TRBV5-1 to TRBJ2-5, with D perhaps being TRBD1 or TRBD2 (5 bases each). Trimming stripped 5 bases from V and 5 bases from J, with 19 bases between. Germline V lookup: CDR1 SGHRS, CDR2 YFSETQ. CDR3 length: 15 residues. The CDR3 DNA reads TGCGCCAGCAGGCCCGGGACGGCGATCGGGGAGACCCAGTACTTC. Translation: CASRPGTAIGETQYF.

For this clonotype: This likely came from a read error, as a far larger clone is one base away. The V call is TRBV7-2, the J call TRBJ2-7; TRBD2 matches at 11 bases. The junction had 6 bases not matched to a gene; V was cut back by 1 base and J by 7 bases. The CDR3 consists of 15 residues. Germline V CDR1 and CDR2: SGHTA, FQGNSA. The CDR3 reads CASSLETSGMSEQYF. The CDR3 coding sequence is TGTGCCAGCAGCTTAGAGACTAGCGGGATGAGTGAGCAGTACTTC.

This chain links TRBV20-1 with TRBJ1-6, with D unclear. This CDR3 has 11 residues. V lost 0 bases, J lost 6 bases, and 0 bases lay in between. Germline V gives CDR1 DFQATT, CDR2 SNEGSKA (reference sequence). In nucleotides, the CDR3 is TGCAGTGCTAGAGATAATTCACCCCTCCACTTT. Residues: CSARDNSPLHF.